These T cell receptor beta chains were read from a single sample in a study of CD8 T cells in Susac syndrome. A single record per CDR3 protein comes from TCRdb applying MiXCR to the immunoSEQ multiplex PCR reads. The table has around 70,000 distinct CDR3 sequences, about 94% seen once; the top ten hold roughly 0.55%. What was sequenced was CD8+ T cells from PBMCs. The receptors come from a human donor with multiple sclerosis. Each CDR3 is given with its conserved first and last residue. Fields, in order: V gene, clone size, J gene, D gene, CDR3 protein, CDR3 DNA. The D gene is left open where the match is weak. The size entry is marked missing in some rows and otherwise reads once, few, many or a size class.

v_call: TRBV12-3/TRBV12-4; clone_size: -; j_call: TRBJ2-5; d_call: TRBD1; cdr3_aa: CASSRDSNQETQYF; cdr3_nt: TGTGCCAGCAGTAGGGACAGTAACCAAGAGACCCAGTACTTC
v_call: TRBV18; clone_size: -; j_call: TRBJ1-5; d_call: -; cdr3_aa: CASSPRGSNQPQHF; cdr3_nt: TGTGCCAGCTCACCACGGGGTAGCAATCAGCCCCAGCATTTT
v_call: TRBV28; clone_size: -; j_call: TRBJ1-1; d_call: -; cdr3_aa: CASSLCGWRVGNTEAFF; cdr3_nt: TGTGCCAGCAGTTTATGCGGGTGGAGGGTTGGGAACACTGAAGCTTTCTTT
v_call: TRBV29-1; clone_size: -; j_call: TRBJ2-7; d_call: -; cdr3_aa: CSVRDGVYEQYF; cdr3_nt: TGCAGCGTCCGGGACGGAGTCTACGAGCAGTACTTC
v_call: TRBV10-3; clone_size: -; j_call: TRBJ2-5; d_call: TRBD2; cdr3_aa: CAISAAGVGETQYF; cdr3_nt: TGTGCCATCAGTGCAGCGGGAGTTGGAGAGACCCAGTACTTC
v_call: TRBV20-1; clone_size: -; j_call: TRBJ2-7; d_call: TRBD1; cdr3_aa: CSAPHGLDRDAYEQYF; cdr3_nt: TGCAGTGCTCCACACGGGCTGGACAGGGACGCCTACGAGCAGTACTTC
v_call: TRBV9; clone_size: -; j_call: TRBJ2-1; d_call: TRBD2; cdr3_aa: CASSALAGDYNEQFF; cdr3_nt: TGTGCCAGCAGCGCCCTCGCGGGGGATTACAATGAGCAGTTCTTC
v_call: TRBV9; clone_size: -; j_call: TRBJ1-3; d_call: -; cdr3_aa: CASSAGSGNTIYF; cdr3_nt: TGTGCCAGCAGCGCAGGGTCTGGAAACACCATATATTTT
v_call: TRBV10-3; clone_size: -; j_call: TRBJ2-7; d_call: TRBD1; cdr3_aa: CATKDRDRSPYEQYF; cdr3_nt: TGTGCCACCAAAGATAGGGACAGGAGTCCCTACGAGCAGTACTTC
v_call: TRBV6-5; clone_size: once; j_call: TRBJ1-1; d_call: TRBD1; cdr3_aa: CASRPGGADAFF; cdr3_nt: TGTGCCAGCAGACCAGGGGGCGCGGATGCTTTCTTT
v_call: TRBV5-6; clone_size: -; j_call: TRBJ2-7; d_call: TRBD2; cdr3_aa: CASSAKGLAGEQYF; cdr3_nt: TGTGCCAGCAGCGCAAAGGGACTAGCAGGCGAGCAGTACTTC
v_call: TRBV20-1; clone_size: -; j_call: TRBJ2-5; d_call: TRBD2; cdr3_aa: CSARSPWDGGGLETQYF; cdr3_nt: TGCAGTGCTAGGTCTCCATGGGATGGCGGGGGACTAGAGACCCAGTACTTC
v_call: TRBV5-6; clone_size: -; j_call: TRBJ2-7; d_call: TRBD2; cdr3_aa: CASSPISGSSSYEQYF; cdr3_nt: TGTGCCAGCAGCCCAATTAGCGGGTCTAGCTCCTACGAGCAGTACTTC
v_call: TRBV24-1; clone_size: -; j_call: TRBJ2-2; d_call: -; cdr3_aa: CATSSVTGELFF; cdr3_nt: TGTGCCACCAGTTCCGTCACCGGGGAGCTGTTTTTT
v_call: TRBV3-1; clone_size: once; j_call: TRBJ1-1; d_call: -; cdr3_aa: CASSQGGPHGNTEAFF; cdr3_nt: TGTGCCAGCAGCCAAGGGGGGCCACACGGAAACACTGAAGCTTTCTTT
v_call: TRBV15; clone_size: -; j_call: TRBJ1-6; d_call: -; cdr3_aa: CATSRAPRDGYNSPLHF; cdr3_nt: TGTGCCACCAGCAGAGCGCCCCGGGACGGATATAATTCACCCCTCCACTTT
v_call: TRBV27; clone_size: -; j_call: TRBJ2-1; d_call: TRBD2; cdr3_aa: CASTLSGGRGSYNEQFF; cdr3_nt: TGTGCCAGCACCTTAAGCGGGGGCCGGGGGTCCTACAATGAGCAGTTCTTC
v_call: TRBV27; clone_size: -; j_call: TRBJ1-5; d_call: -; cdr3_aa: CASSSTLNQPQHF; cdr3_nt: TGTGCCAGCAGTTCGACCCTCAATCAGCCCCAGCATTTT
v_call: TRBV4-3; clone_size: once; j_call: TRBJ1-2; d_call: -; cdr3_aa: CASSPSRHWSDGYTF; cdr3_nt: TGCGCCAGCAGCCCCTCTCGACATTGGTCGGATGGCTACACCTTC
v_call: TRBV13; clone_size: -; j_call: TRBJ2-7; d_call: TRBD1; cdr3_aa: CASSGQGNLYEQYF; cdr3_nt: TGTGCCAGCAGCGGACAGGGAAATCTATACGAGCAGTACTTC
v_call: TRBV5-1; clone_size: -; j_call: TRBJ1-2; d_call: TRBD1; cdr3_aa: CASTLTGRGYTF; cdr3_nt: TGCGCCAGCACCCTGACAGGGCGCGGCTACACCTTC
v_call: TRBV6-4; clone_size: once; j_call: TRBJ2-1; d_call: TRBD2; cdr3_aa: CASSDLAEGTYNEQFF; cdr3_nt: TGTGCCAGCAGTGACCTAGCGGAGGGGACCTACAATGAGCAGTTCTTC
v_call: TRBV6-2/TRBV6-3; clone_size: once; j_call: TRBJ1-1; d_call: -; cdr3_aa: CASSPKTVFRTEAFF; cdr3_nt: TGTGCCAGCAGCCCGAAGACAGTGTTTAGGACTGAAGCTTTCTTT
v_call: TRBV6-1; clone_size: -; j_call: TRBJ2-3; d_call: TRBD2; cdr3_aa: CASSELAGSTDTQYF; cdr3_nt: TGTGCCAGCAGTGAACTAGCGGGATCCACAGATACGCAGTATTTT
v_call: TRBV29-1; clone_size: -; j_call: TRBJ2-7; d_call: TRBD1; cdr3_aa: CSVESARGHYEQYF; cdr3_nt: TGCAGCGTTGAATCGGCCAGGGGGCACTACGAGCAGTACTTC
v_call: TRBV10-3; clone_size: -; j_call: TRBJ1-5; d_call: -; cdr3_aa: CAIKGAWDQPQHF; cdr3_nt: TGTGCCATCAAGGGTGCGTGGGATCAGCCCCAGCATTTT
v_call: TRBV29-1; clone_size: -; j_call: TRBJ1-5; d_call: -; cdr3_aa: CSVEVGGNQPQHF; cdr3_nt: TGCAGCGTTGAAGTGGGGGGAAATCAGCCCCAGCATTTT
v_call: TRBV2; clone_size: once; j_call: TRBJ2-7; d_call: TRBD1; cdr3_aa: CASMRTGIPNEQYF; cdr3_nt: TGTGCCAGCATGCGGACAGGGATCCCGAACGAGCAGTACTTC
v_call: TRBV28; clone_size: -; j_call: TRBJ1-1; d_call: -; cdr3_aa: CASSFIAGAGTEAFF; cdr3_nt: TGTGCCAGCAGTTTCATTGCAGGGGCAGGTACTGAAGCTTTCTTT
v_call: TRBV3-1; clone_size: -; j_call: TRBJ2-3; d_call: -; cdr3_aa: CASSQEGGLVTDTQYF; cdr3_nt: TGTGCCAGCAGCCAAGAGGGCGGGTTGGTCACAGATACGCAGTATTTT
v_call: TRBV28; clone_size: -; j_call: TRBJ2-3; d_call: TRBD1; cdr3_aa: CASGPGQGTDTQYF; cdr3_nt: TGTGCCAGCGGACCAGGACAGGGCACAGATACGCAGTATTTT
v_call: TRBV3-1; clone_size: once; j_call: TRBJ2-7; d_call: -; cdr3_aa: CASSQVGASYEQYF; cdr3_nt: TGTGCCAGCAGCCAAGTCGGGGCCTCCTACGAGCAGTACTTC
v_call: TRBV7-7; clone_size: few; j_call: TRBJ2-5; d_call: -; cdr3_aa: CASSLGGQETQYF; cdr3_nt: TGTGCTAGCAGCTTAGGGGGACAAGAGACCCAGTACTTC
v_call: TRBV28; clone_size: -; j_call: TRBJ2-2; d_call: TRBD1; cdr3_aa: CASRLGTGGNTGELFF; cdr3_nt: TGTGCCAGCAGACTAGGGACAGGAGGGAACACCGGGGAGCTGTTTTTT
v_call: TRBV11-1; clone_size: -; j_call: TRBJ2-7; d_call: -; cdr3_aa: CASSPRGTYEQYF; cdr3_nt: TGTGCCAGCAGCCCCCGAGGGACCTACGAGCAGTACTTC
v_call: TRBV7-2; clone_size: -; j_call: TRBJ2-3; d_call: TRBD1; cdr3_aa: CASSLGQGAGDTQYF; cdr3_nt: TGTGCCAGCAGCTTAGGTCAGGGGGCTGGAGATACGCAGTATTTT
v_call: TRBV24-1; clone_size: -; j_call: TRBJ2-7; d_call: TRBD2; cdr3_aa: CATSDARGPSGDYEQYF; cdr3_nt: TGTGCCACCAGTGATGCCAGGGGTCCTAGCGGGGACTACGAGCAGTACTTC
v_call: TRBV15; clone_size: -; j_call: TRBJ2-2; d_call: -; cdr3_aa: CATSREGTFTGELFF; cdr3_nt: TGTGCCACCAGCAGGGAAGGGACATTCACCGGGGAGCTGTTTTTT
v_call: TRBV7-9; clone_size: -; j_call: TRBJ2-5; d_call: TRBD1; cdr3_aa: CASSLNQGERETQYF; cdr3_nt: TGTGCCAGCAGCTTGAACCAGGGGGAACGGGAGACCCAGTACTTC
v_call: TRBV28; clone_size: -; j_call: TRBJ2-1; d_call: -; cdr3_aa: CASSFDHSGAEQFF; cdr3_nt: TGTGCCAGCAGTTTCGATCACTCAGGGGCTGAGCAGTTCTTC
v_call: TRBV12-3/TRBV12-4; clone_size: -; j_call: TRBJ2-7; d_call: TRBD1; cdr3_aa: CASSSKQGVNYEQYF; cdr3_nt: TGTGCCAGCAGTTCCAAACAGGGGGTGAACTACGAGCAGTACTTC
v_call: TRBV12-3/TRBV12-4; clone_size: -; j_call: TRBJ2-7; d_call: TRBD1; cdr3_aa: CASSPRDRVLRWQYF; cdr3_nt: TGTGCCAGCAGTCCCCGGGACAGGGTCCTGAGATGGCAGTACTTC